This T cell receptor beta chain was recovered during a study of metastatic and nonmetastatic thyroid tumors. The entire patient cohort was treatment-naive prior to thyroid surgery. Broader study findings: The reported finding was significantly higher TCR beta diversity in malignant thyroid tumors relative to benign nodules, in blood and tumor.

Authors' methods: The study's classifier, a distant-metastasis tool for papillary thyroid cancer, was built using CDR3 differences across clinicopathological groups. TCRdb re-clonotyped the PCR reads through MiXCR. The V and J calls shown here were made by TCRdb, not taken from the authors' results. This table holds approximately 65,000 clones, approximately 4.1% found once. Only a few counts were recorded for this clone. Its antigen remains unknown. A read error may be the cause here, since a much bigger clone is one base away. Germline V gives CDR1 DFQATT, CDR2 SNEGSKA (reference sequence). This CDR3 region has 13 residues. V shed 8 bases, J shed 5 bases, and the junction held 10 bases outside the gene matches.

What was sequenced was blood. The receptor's source is a female donor with papillary thyroid cancer or a benign thyroid nodule (not recorded which). Some clones in this sample may be carry-over from other donors' samples. The chain has TRBV20-1 and TRBJ2-5, with 8 positions matching TRBD1. The CDR3 DNA sequence: TGCAGTTCTTCAGACAGGGGCTGGGAGACCCAGTACTTC. Its translation: CSSSDRGWETQYF.